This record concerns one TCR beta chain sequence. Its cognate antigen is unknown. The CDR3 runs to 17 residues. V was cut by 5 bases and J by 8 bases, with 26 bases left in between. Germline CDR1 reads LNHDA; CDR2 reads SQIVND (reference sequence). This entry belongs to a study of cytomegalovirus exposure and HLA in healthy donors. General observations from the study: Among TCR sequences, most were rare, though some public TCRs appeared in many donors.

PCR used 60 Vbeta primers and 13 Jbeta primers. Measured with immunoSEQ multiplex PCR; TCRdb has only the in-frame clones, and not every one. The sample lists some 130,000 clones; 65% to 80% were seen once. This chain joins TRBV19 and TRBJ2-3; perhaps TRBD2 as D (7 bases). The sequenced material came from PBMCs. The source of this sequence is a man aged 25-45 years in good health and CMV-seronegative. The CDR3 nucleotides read TGTGCCAGTAGTCTCAAGGCGGGGGCCCTAAGGGGTGGTACGCAGTATTTT. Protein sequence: CASSLKAGALRGGTQYF.